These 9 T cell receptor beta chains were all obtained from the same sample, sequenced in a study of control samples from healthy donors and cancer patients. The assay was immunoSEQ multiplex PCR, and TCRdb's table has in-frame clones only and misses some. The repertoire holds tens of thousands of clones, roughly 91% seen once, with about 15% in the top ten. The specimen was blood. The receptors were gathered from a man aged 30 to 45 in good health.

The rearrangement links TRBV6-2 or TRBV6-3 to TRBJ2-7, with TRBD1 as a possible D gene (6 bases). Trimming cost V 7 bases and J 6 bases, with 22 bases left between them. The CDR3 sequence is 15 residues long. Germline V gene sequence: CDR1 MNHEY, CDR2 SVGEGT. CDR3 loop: CASTPRRGSVSEQYF. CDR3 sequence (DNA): TGTGCCAGCACCCCCCGAAGGGGGTCGGTCAGCGAGCAGTACTTC.

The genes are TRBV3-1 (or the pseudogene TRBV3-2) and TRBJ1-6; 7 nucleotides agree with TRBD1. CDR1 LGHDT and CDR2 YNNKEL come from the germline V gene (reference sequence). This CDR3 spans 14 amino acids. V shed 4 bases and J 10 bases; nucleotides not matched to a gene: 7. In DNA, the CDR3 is TGTGCCAGCAGCCTCGGGACAGCAAACTCACCCCTCCACTTT. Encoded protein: CASSLGTANSPLHF.

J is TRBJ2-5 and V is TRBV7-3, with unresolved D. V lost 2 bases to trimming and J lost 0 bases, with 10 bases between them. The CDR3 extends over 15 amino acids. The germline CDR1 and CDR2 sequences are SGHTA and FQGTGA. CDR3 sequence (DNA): TGTGCCAGCAGCTTACCCCGGGCCCACCAAGAGACCCAGTACTTC. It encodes CASSLPRAHQETQYF.

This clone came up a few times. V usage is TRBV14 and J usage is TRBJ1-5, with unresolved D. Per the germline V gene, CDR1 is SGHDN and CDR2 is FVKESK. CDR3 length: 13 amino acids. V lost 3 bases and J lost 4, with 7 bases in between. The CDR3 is CASSQQDNQPQHF. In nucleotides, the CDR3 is TGTGCCAGCAGCCAGCAGGATAATCAGCCCCAGCATTTT.

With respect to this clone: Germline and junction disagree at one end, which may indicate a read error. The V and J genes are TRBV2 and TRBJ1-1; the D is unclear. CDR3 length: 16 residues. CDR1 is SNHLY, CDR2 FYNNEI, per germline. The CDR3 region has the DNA TGTGCCAGCAGCCGCAATACTGGGGTGCGGAACGCTGAAGCTTTCTTT. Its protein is CASSRNTGVRNAEAFF.

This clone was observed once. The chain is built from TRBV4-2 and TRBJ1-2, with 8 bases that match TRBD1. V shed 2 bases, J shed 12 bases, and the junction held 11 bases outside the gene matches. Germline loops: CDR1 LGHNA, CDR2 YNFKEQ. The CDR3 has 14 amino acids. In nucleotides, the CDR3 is TGTGCCAGCAGCCAAAAGACAGGGGCGCGATGGCACACCTTC. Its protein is CASSQKTGARWHTF.

The chain's CDR3 is CASRRGENHLHF. The DNA of the CDR3 is TGTGCCAGCAGGCGGGGGGAAAACCACCTCCACTTT. The gene calls are TRBV12-3 or TRBV12-4 and TRBJ1-6; D is perhaps TRBD1 (5 bases). V lost 6 bases, J lost 15 bases, and 15 bases lay in between. This CDR3 has 12 amino acids.

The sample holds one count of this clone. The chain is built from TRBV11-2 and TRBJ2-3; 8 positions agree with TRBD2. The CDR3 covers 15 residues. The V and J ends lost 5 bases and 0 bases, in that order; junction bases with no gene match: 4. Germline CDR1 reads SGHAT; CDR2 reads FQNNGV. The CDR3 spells CASSLGLASTDTQYF. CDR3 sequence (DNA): TGTGCCAGCAGCCTAGGACTAGCTAGCACAGATACGCAGTATTTT. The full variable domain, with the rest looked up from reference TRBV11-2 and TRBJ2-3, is EAGVAQSPRYKIIEKRQSVAFWCNPISGHATLYWYQQILGQGPKLLIQFQNNGVVDDSQLPKDRFSAERLKGVDSTLKIQPAKLEDSAVYLCASSLGLASTDTQYFGPGTRLTVL.

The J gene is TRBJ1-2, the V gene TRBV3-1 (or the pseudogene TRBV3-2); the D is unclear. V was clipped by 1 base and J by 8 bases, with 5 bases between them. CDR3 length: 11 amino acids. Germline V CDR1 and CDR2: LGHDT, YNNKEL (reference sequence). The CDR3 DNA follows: TGTGCCAGCAGCCAAGCAGCCGGCTACACCTTC. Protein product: CASSQAAGYTF.